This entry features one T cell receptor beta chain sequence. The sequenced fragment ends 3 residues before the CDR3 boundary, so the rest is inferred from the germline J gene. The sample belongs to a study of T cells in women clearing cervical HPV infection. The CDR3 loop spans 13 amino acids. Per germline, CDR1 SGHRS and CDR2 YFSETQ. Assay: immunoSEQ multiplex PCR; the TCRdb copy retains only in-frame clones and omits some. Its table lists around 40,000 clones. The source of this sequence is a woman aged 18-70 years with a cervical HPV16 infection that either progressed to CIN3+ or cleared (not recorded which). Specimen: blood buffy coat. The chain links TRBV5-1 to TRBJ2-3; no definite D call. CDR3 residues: CASSLSRSETQYF. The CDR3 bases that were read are TGCGCCAGCAGCTTATCAAGGAGCGAGACG.